This T cell receptor beta chain emerged from a study of blood T cell repertoires in COVID-19. In the study overall: The study drew acute and convalescent COVID-19 samples from the United States, Italy and Spain.

This CDR3 has 18 amino acids. Germline V gene data show CDR1 as MGHRA and CDR2 as YSYEKL. Trimming took off 2 bases at V and 2 bases at J, with 21 bases between the two ends. Original analysis: Amplification with reference gene primers provided the estimates of nucleated cell counts. The repertoire was sequenced with immunoSEQ multiplex PCR; TCRdb's copy has only in-frame clones and lacks some. The DNA gave D and trimming, while V, J and clone size come from that table. Of some 260,000 clones listed, approximately 86% are singletons. Source material: peripheral blood. V and J are TRBV4-1 and TRBJ1-2; maybe TRBD1 (6 bases). The source of this sequence is a woman in her late teens or twenties with acute or convalescent COVID-19. The CDR3 sequence: CASSQLPPGHLVNYGYTF. CDR3 coding DNA: TGCGCCAGCAGCCAATTGCCCCCGGGACACCTCGTAAACTATGGCTACACCTTC.